One sample yielded the 18 T cell receptor beta chains listed below, sequenced in a study of OX40 agonist ivuxolimab in advanced cancers. Clones were sequenced by immunoSEQ multiplex PCR, and TCRdb holds only the in-frame ones, with some missing. The table lists about 77,000 clones, more than 80% of them singletons, with 4% to 5.5% in the top ten. The source material was CD4+ or CD8+ T cells sorted from blood, sampled in a trial of the OX40 agonist ivuxolimab. These receptors were taken from an adult with an advanced solid tumor such as melanoma, head and neck, liver or kidney cancer.

The chain is built from TRBV11-2 and TRBJ1-5, with TRBD1 matching over 7 bases. The CDR3 is made up of 14 amino acids. V trimming: 1 base; J trimming: 6 bases; junction bases outside the gene matches: 3. Germline CDR1 and CDR2: SGHAT and FQNNGV. The CDR3 protein is CASSLGRGGQPQHF. DNA for the CDR3: TGTGCCAGCAGCTTAGGCAGGGGGGGTCAGCCCCAGCATTTT.

The J gene is TRBJ1-5, the V gene TRBV5-1; perhaps TRBD1 as D (5 bases). The CDR3 extends over 14 amino acids. Germline V gene sequence: CDR1 SGHRS, CDR2 YFSETQ. Trimming removed 0 bases from V and 8 bases from J, with 12 bases in between. The CDR3 spells CASSLEAGLEPQHF. The CDR3 DNA follows: TGCGCCAGCAGCTTGGAGGCGGGGCTGGAGCCCCAGCATTTT.

The chain joins TRBV27 to TRBJ1-2; TRBD1 might be the D (6 bases). The CDR3 extends over 13 amino acids. Germline V lookup: CDR1 MNHEY, CDR2 SMNVEV (reference sequence). Trimming removed 2 bases at V and 4 bases at J, with 8 bases between. Here the CDR3 reads CASSLDRSYGYTF. CDR3 bases: TGTGCCAGCAGTTTAGACAGGAGCTATGGCTACACCTTC.

The rearrangement uses TRBV9 and TRBJ2-3, with 7 bases fitting TRBD2. Germline values: CDR1 SGDLS, CDR2 YYNGEE. Losses at the gene ends were 1 base for V and 3 bases for J; bases not matched to a gene: 5. The CDR3 sequence is 15 residues long. The CDR3 DNA reads as TGTGCCAGCAGCGTAAGGCGGGAGAGGACAGATACGCAGTATTTT. Amino acids: CASSVRRERTDTQYF.

This sequence joins TRBV5-1 and TRBJ2-2; 9 bases match TRBD2. This CDR3 has 16 amino acids. Losses at the gene ends were 6 bases for V and 3 bases for J; bases not matched to a gene: 9. Germline V gene data show CDR1 as SGHRS and CDR2 as YFSETQ. CDR3 DNA: TGCGCCAGCAAGCGCGGGGGACTAGCCGACACCGGGGAGCTGTTTTTT. This sequence encodes CASKRGGLADTGELFF.

V usage is TRBV6-5 and J usage is TRBJ2-1; the D is unclear. The CDR3 loop spans 15 amino acids. V was pared by 2 bases and J by 2 bases, with 10 bases between. The germline gives CDR1 MNHEY, CDR2 SVGAGI. This chain's CDR3 is CASSYIGPAYNEQFF. DNA of the CDR3: TGTGCCAGCAGTTACATCGGTCCTGCCTACAATGAGCAGTTCTTC.

CDR3 protein: CASSVGQTNYEQYF. The CDR3 DNA sequence: TGTGCCAGCAGCGTCGGGCAAACCAACTACGAGCAGTACTTC. The V call is TRBV9, the J call TRBJ2-7, with D unclear. Germline V gene sequence: CDR1 SGDLS, CDR2 YYNGEE. Trimming removed 2 bases from V and 3 bases from J, with 12 bases in between. The CDR3 length is 14 residues. The full variable domain, with the rest looked up from reference TRBV9 and TRBJ2-7, is DSGVTQTPKHLITATGQRVTLRCSPRSGDLSVYWYQQSLDQGLQFLIQYYNGEERAKGNILERFSAQQFPDLHSELNLSSLELGDSALYFCASSVGQTNYEQYFGPGTRLTVT.

The gene calls are TRBV4-2 and TRBJ2-1; possible D gene TRBD2, 6 bases. The V end was cut by 0 bases, the J end by 6 bases, with 12 bases between. In germline, CDR1 is LGHNA, CDR2 YNFKEQ. The CDR3 runs to 15 residues. The CDR3 loop reads CASSQDPGASNEQFF. In DNA, the CDR3 is TGTGCCAGCAGCCAAGATCCGGGAGCATCCAATGAGCAGTTCTTC.

This clone was picked up one time. The V and J genes are TRBV7-8 and TRBJ2-5, with TRBD2 matching 14 bases. The CDR3 sequence is 17 residues long. With V trimmed by 4 bases and J by 3 bases, 7 bases remained unmatched. CDR1 is SGHVS and CDR2 is FQNEAQ in the germline V gene. CDR3 sequence (DNA): TGTGCCAGCAGCTCATTCCGACTAGCGGGAGGGAAAGAGACCCAGTACTTC. This gives the protein CASSSFRLAGGKETQYF.

The chain employs TRBV6-6 and TRBJ1-2; D not certain. Germline V gene data show CDR1 as MNHNY and CDR2 as SVGAGI (reference sequence). This CDR3 comprises 13 residues. V lost 4 bases and J lost 9, with 15 bases in between. For the CDR3, the DNA is TGTGCCAGCAGTTTAGAGGAAGGCAGAAGCTACACCTTC. Its protein product is CASSLEEGRSYTF.

This clone came up a few times. The chain has TRBV11-3 and TRBJ2-6, with D tentatively TRBD1 (7 bases). The CDR3 has 17 amino acids. The V gene's germline CDR1 is SGHNT and CDR2 YENEEA. Trimming removed 5 bases from V and 3 bases from J, with 17 bases in between. The CDR3 sequence is CASSPGGGAGGANVLTF. In nucleotides, the CDR3 is TGTGCCAGCAGCCCAGGAGGGGGCGCAGGTGGGGCCAACGTCCTGACTTTC. Drawing the rest from reference TRBV11-3 and TRBJ2-6, the complete variable domain is EAGVVQSPRYKIIEKKQPVAFWCNPISGHNTLYWYLQNLGQGPELLIRYENEEAVDDSQLPKDRFSAERLKGVDSTLKIQPAELGDSAVYLCASSPGGGAGGANVLTFGAGSRLTVL.

V and J are TRBV5-1 and TRBJ1-1, with 7 nucleotides matching TRBD1. The ends lost 0 bases at V and 0 bases at J; junction bases unmatched: 2. Germline loops: CDR1 SGHRS, CDR2 YFSETQ. This CDR3 is 15 amino acids long. CDR3 region: CASSLAGTVNTEAFF. For the CDR3, the DNA is TGCGCCAGCAGCTTGGCTGGGACAGTGAACACTGAAGCTTTCTTT.

The chain uses TRBV12-5 and TRBJ2-5; 8 positions match TRBD1. V trimming: 9 bases; J trimming: 4 bases; junction bases outside the gene matches: 4. The CDR3 is made up of 12 amino acids. CDR1 is LGHNT, CDR2 FRNRAP, per germline. The CDR3 sequence: CASGQGGETQYF. CDR3 nucleotide sequence: TGTGCTAGCGGACAGGGCGGAGAGACCCAGTACTTC.

V is TRBV23-1 and J is TRBJ2-7, with 9 positions matching TRBD1. TRBV23-1 falls under the ORF class, with uncertain function. This CDR3 contains 15 residues. V was clipped by 2 bases and J by 4 bases; unmatched bases: 6. CDR3 residues: CASSQRDREVYEQYF. Written as DNA, the CDR3 is TGCGCCAGCAGTCAAAGGGACAGGGAAGTGTACGAGCAGTACTTC.

The chain couples TRBV7-9 to TRBJ2-7; 10 nucleotides line up with TRBD2. The CDR3 is 16 amino acids. Germline V lookup: CDR1 SEHNR, CDR2 FQNEAQ (reference sequence). The ends lost 5 bases at V and 0 bases at J; junction bases unmatched: 7. CDR3 amino acids: CASSPFTSGISYEQYF. The CDR3 nucleotides read TGTGCCAGCAGCCCGTTTACTAGCGGGATCTCCTACGAGCAGTACTTC.

The chain has TRBV5-5 and TRBJ2-1; D perhaps matches TRBD2 (6 bases). Per germline, CDR1 SGHKS and CDR2 YYEKEE (reference sequence). The CDR3 has 15 residues. V lost 5 bases, J lost 4 bases, and 16 bases lay in between. For the CDR3, the DNA is TGTGCCAGCAGTTCCATAGCGGCGGGTTACAATGAGCAGTTCTTC. Amino acid sequence: CASSSIAAGYNEQFF.

J is TRBJ2-1 and V is TRBV11-3; no clear D. The CDR3 covers 12 residues. CDR1 is SGHNT, CDR2 YENEEA, per germline. V lost 5 bases to trimming and J lost 9 bases, with 11 bases between them. The CDR3 DNA is TGTGCCAGCAGCAACCACGCAGGTGAGCAGTTCTTC. It translates to CASSNHAGEQFF.

The chain combines TRBV4-1 with TRBJ1-2, with D possibly being TRBD1 (5 bases). V lost 4 bases to trimming and J lost 5 bases, with 20 bases between them. Germline loops: CDR1 MGHRA, CDR2 YSYEKL. CDR3 size: 16 residues. The CDR3 region has the DNA TGCGCCAGCAGCCGACAGAGGGAGGCGCTACCTTATGGCTACACCTTC. Translated, it gives CASSRQREALPYGYTF.